The 26 T cell receptor beta chains reported below all come from one sample, sequenced in a study of blood T cells in healthy people across ages. Primers used in a second PCR of roughly 7 to 11 cycles were a sample-barcoded 5' primer and a J-beta primer mix. One entry per CDR3 protein, called by TCRdb with MiXCR from the 5' RACE reads. The data show fewer than 1,000,000 distinct CDR3 sequences, around 50% seen once. The sequenced material came from blood. The source of these receptors is a man older than 75 in good health.

V gene TRBV28 combines with J gene TRBJ2-1, with 7 bases lining up with TRBD2. This CDR3 has 17 amino acids. Germline loops: CDR1 MDHEN, CDR2 SYDVKM. Losses at the gene ends were 5 bases for V and 7 bases for J; bases not matched to a gene: 17. The CDR3 reads CASSIPGTGGSLNEQFF. CDR3 DNA sequence: TGTGCCAGCAGTATCCCGGGGACTGGCGGGAGTCTGAATGAGCAGTTCTTC.

The chain joins TRBV7-8 to TRBJ2-7; 8 positions match TRBD1. Germline V gives CDR1 SGHVS, CDR2 FQNEAQ. The junction had 10 bases not matched to a gene; V was cut back by 5 bases and J by 7 bases. The length of the CDR3 is 14 residues. This CDR3 is CASSEGQEFNEQYF. In nucleotides, the CDR3 is TGTGCCAGCAGCGAGGGACAGGAGTTCAATGAGCAGTACTTC.

V and J are TRBV7-9 and TRBJ2-7; weak D call: TRBD2 (5 bases). Germline V gives CDR1 SEHNR, CDR2 FQNEAQ (reference sequence). The V and J ends lost 2 bases and 7 bases respectively, with 15 bases between them. This CDR3 spans 14 amino acids. In DNA form, the CDR3 reads TGTGCCAGCAGCTTACCACTAGTGGCCCAGGAGCAGTACTTC. Protein: CASSLPLVAQEQYF.

The chain joins TRBV20-1 to TRBJ2-3; TRBD2 aligns across 14 bases. This CDR3 is 16 amino acids long. Germline-derived CDR1 and CDR2 are DFQATT and SNEGSKA (reference sequence). V trimming: 5 bases; J trimming: 4 bases; junction bases outside the gene matches: 8. As DNA, the CDR3 is TGCAGTGCTGAAGGACTAGCGGGAGGCTTCTCAGATACGCAGTATTTT. This translates into CSAEGLAGGFSDTQYF.

This clonotype appeared a few times. CDR3 sequence reads: CASSLQTGAEQYF. The DNA of the CDR3 is TGTGCCAGCAGTTTGCAAACAGGGGCGGAGCAGTACTTC. The genes are TRBV12-3 or TRBV12-4 and TRBJ2-7; 7 bases align to TRBD1. Unmatched junction bases numbered 6, after V lost 3 bases and J lost 7 bases. CDR3 length: 13 amino acids.

The chain has TRBV29-1 and TRBJ2-7; the D is unclear. This CDR3 has 13 residues. Looked up from germline, CDR1 is SQVTM and CDR2 is ANQGSEA. Trimming left V 1 base short and J 2 bases short, with 9 bases between. CDR3 amino acids: CSVEVAAAYEQYF. The CDR3 bases are TGCAGCGTTGAAGTTGCGGCAGCCTACGAGCAGTACTTC.

This chain connects TRBV6-4 to TRBJ2-7, with D possibly being TRBD1 (6 bases). The CDR3 is 14 residues long. V lost 6 bases and J 7 bases, leaving 19 bases between the germline ends. CDR1 and CDR2 (germline): MRHNA, SNTAGT. CDR3 nucleotides: TGTGCCAGCAGCCCCGAGGGGGTCCGGGATGAGCAGTACTTC. It is translated as CASSPEGVRDEQYF.

The V call is TRBV5-1, the J call TRBJ2-7; 7 nucleotides agree with TRBD2. The CDR3 is 14 residues long. Germline CDR1 SGHRS, CDR2 YFSETQ. Losses at the gene ends were 0 bases for V and 2 bases for J; bases not matched to a gene: 2. CDR3 region: CASSLDGLAYEQYF. The DNA for the CDR3 is TGCGCCAGCAGCTTGGACGGACTAGCCTACGAGCAGTACTTC. Complete variable domain (other parts from reference TRBV5-1 and TRBJ2-7): KAGVTQTPRYLIKTRGQQVTLSCSPISGHRSVSWYQQTPGQGLQFLFEYFSETQRNKGNFPGRFSGRQFSNSRSEMNVSTLELGDSALYLCASSLDGLAYEQYFGPGTRLTVT.

The chain carries TRBV10-3 and TRBJ2-3, with D tentatively TRBD2 (5 bases). Trimming cost V 6 bases and J 0 bases, with 13 bases left between them. The CDR3 has 15 amino acids. Germline V gives CDR1 ENHRY, CDR2 SYGVKD. The CDR3 reads CAISHEGFSTDTQYF. The CDR3 coding sequence is TGTGCCATCAGCCACGAGGGCTTTAGCACAGATACGCAGTATTTT.

Only a few counts were recorded for this clonotype. The rearrangement uses TRBV11-2 and TRBJ2-7, with D possibly called TRBD1 or TRBD2 (5 bases each). CDR1 and CDR2 (germline): SGHAT, FQNNGV. CDR3 length: 13 residues. Trimming shortened V by 4 bases and J by 3 bases, and 10 bases separated the two germline ends. The CDR3 DNA sequence: TGTGCCAGCAGCTGGGACGGGAACTACGAGCAGTACTTC. It codes for CASSWDGNYEQYF.

The CDR3 sequence: CATGTGANSPLHF. The DNA for the CDR3 is TGTGCCACAGGGACAGGGGCTAATTCACCCCTCCACTTT. This rearrangement joins TRBV7-8 to TRBJ1-6; 10 bases match TRBD1. The CDR3 extends over 13 amino acids. J was trimmed by 6 bases and V by 10 bases; bases with no gene match: 3. The germline gives CDR1 SGHVS, CDR2 FQNEAQ. Using reference TRBV7-8 and TRBJ1-6 for the parts outside the CDR3, the full variable domain is GAGVSQSPRYKVAKRGQDVALRCDPISGHVSLFWYQQALGQGPEFLTYFQNEAQLDKSGLPSDRFFAERPEGSVSTLKIQRTQQEDSAVYLCATGTGANSPLHFGNGTRLTVT.

This chain uses TRBV7-9 with TRBJ1-6; no reliable D call. Germline loops: CDR1 SEHNR, CDR2 FQNEAQ (reference sequence). Trimming stripped 1 base from V and 4 bases from J, with 8 bases between. The CDR3 covers 15 residues. The CDR3 DNA follows: TGTGCCAGCAGCTTAGGGGAGGCGTATAATTCACCCCTCCACTTT. As protein: CASSLGEAYNSPLHF.

This clonotype was picked up a small number of times. This sequence joins TRBV2 and TRBJ2-3; D is possibly TRBD2 (6 bases). This CDR3 contains 15 residues. In germline, CDR1 is SNHLY, CDR2 FYNNEI. The V and J ends lost 1 base and 5 bases respectively, with 13 bases between them. CDR3 sequence: CASSEGLANRDTQYF. Here the CDR3 DNA reads TGTGCCAGCAGTGAAGGGCTAGCGAACAGAGATACGCAGTATTTT.

This clonotype occurred many times. V gene TRBV28 combines with J gene TRBJ2-5, with 9 bases fitting TRBD1. The ends lost 2 bases at V and 4 bases at J; junction bases unmatched: 23. Per germline, CDR1 MDHEN and CDR2 SYDVKM. This CDR3 has 21 amino acids. CDR3 region: CASSLGPHRGRGTEVGETQYF. CDR3 in DNA: TGTGCCAGCAGTTTAGGGCCTCACAGGGGGCGCGGTACGGAGGTTGGAGAGACCCAGTACTTC.

The chain recombines TRBV20-1 with TRBJ2-7, with 7 bases matching TRBD2. Germline V gives CDR1 DFQATT, CDR2 SNEGSKA (reference sequence). V shed 5 bases, J shed 2 bases, and the junction held 12 bases outside the gene matches. This CDR3 region has 15 residues. CDR3 residues: CSASPTGRSTYEQYF. As DNA, the CDR3 is TGCAGTGCTTCCCCGACCGGGAGGTCCACCTACGAGCAGTACTTC.

The chain carries TRBV9 and TRBJ2-1; 7 bases match TRBD2. Per the germline V gene, CDR1 is SGDLS and CDR2 is YYNGEE. The V segment lost 0 bases and the J segment 4 bases; nucleotides outside the gene matches: 7. The CDR3 has 16 amino acids. In DNA form, the CDR3 reads TGTGCCAGCAGCGTAGTGTCCGGGAGGCAGTACAATGAGCAGTTCTTC. Its protein is CASSVVSGRQYNEQFF.

The chain carries TRBV24-1 and TRBJ2-3; no definite D call. The CDR3 consists of 13 residues. V lost 9 bases, J lost 2 bases, and 11 bases lay in between. CDR1 is KGHDR, CDR2 SFDVKD, per germline. CDR3 DNA: TGTGCCACCTCCCGGAGTACCACAGATACGCAGTATTTT. As protein: CATSRSTTDTQYF.

This clonotype came up once. This chain joins TRBV28 and TRBJ2-7; 11 bases agree with TRBD2. CDR3 size: 16 residues. Germline CDR1 MDHEN, CDR2 SYDVKM. Germline trimming cut 1 base from V and 2 bases from J; bases unmatched to any gene: 4. The CDR3 bases are TGTGCCAGCAGTTTATTTAGCGGGAGGGTCGCCTACGAGCAGTACTTC. Its protein product is CASSLFSGRVAYEQYF.

In its sample, this clonotype was seen many times. This chain uses TRBV21-1 with TRBJ2-5; the DNA was not compared with TRBD2, the D call given in the table. TRBV21-1 is a pseudogene locus. The CDR3 extends over 18 amino acids. The CDR3 DNA follows: TGTGCCAGCAGCAAGCCCGGACTAGCGGGACGATGGGGAGAGACCCAGTACTTC. Amino acids: CASSKPGLAGRWGETQYF.

The chain recombines TRBV21-1 with TRBJ2-5. TRBV21-1 is a pseudogene segment. CDR3 length equals 11 residues. DNA for the CDR3: TGTGCCAGCAGCAAACCCGAGACCCAGTACTTC. Translated, it gives CASSKPETQYF.

The J gene is TRBJ2-7, the V gene TRBV7-9; D is perhaps TRBD2 (6 bases). Trimming pared 0 bases from V and 10 bases from J, leaving 10 bases between. Germline lookup yields CDR1 SEHNR and CDR2 FQNEAQ (reference sequence). CDR3 length: 12 residues. The CDR3 nucleotides are TGTGCCAGCAGCTTAGCGCGGAGGGCCCAGTACTTC. Encoded protein: CASSLARRAQYF.

This chain connects TRBV20-1 to TRBJ2-1; 10 bases match TRBD2. CDR3 size: 20 residues. V was clipped by 2 bases and J by 0 bases; unmatched bases: 16. The germline gives CDR1 DFQATT, CDR2 SNEGSKA (reference sequence). CDR3 in DNA: TGCAGTGCTAGAAAAAACCCGGGACTAGCGTCACCCAGCTCCTACAATGAGCAGTTCTTC. This codes for CSARKNPGLASPSSYNEQFF.

This clonotype was seen many times. J is TRBJ1-2 and V is TRBV7-2; 9 bases fit TRBD1. Germline loops: CDR1 SGHTA, CDR2 FQGNSA. V was pared by 5 bases and J by 5 bases, with 3 bases of the junction left unmatched. CDR3 length: 13 residues. The CDR3 reads CASSPGTGYGYTF. The CDR3 coding sequence is TGTGCCAGCAGCCCCGGGACAGGGTATGGCTACACCTTC.

This clonotype was observed a handful of times. The chain carries TRBV18 and TRBJ2-5, with 9 bases fitting TRBD2. Germline V gives CDR1 KGHSH, CDR2 LQKENI. V was pared by 6 bases and J by 2 bases, with 7 bases of the junction left unmatched. The CDR3 length is 15 residues. The CDR3 DNA sequence: TGTGCCAGCTCTCCAATCACTAGCGGGCAAGAGACCCAGTACTTC. Translating it yields CASSPITSGQETQYF. Together with reference TRBV18 and TRBJ2-5, the CDR3 gives the full variable domain: NAGVMQNPRHLVRRRGQEARLRCSPMKGHSHVYWYRQLPEEGLKFMVYLQKENIIDESGMPKERFSAEFPKEGPSILRIQQVVRGDSAAYFCASSPITSGQETQYFGPGTRLLVL.

In its sample, this clonotype was seen a few times. The chain uses TRBV5-1 and TRBJ2-3, with D unresolved. Germline CDR1 is SGHRS and CDR2 is YFSETQ. V was pared by 3 bases and J by 0 bases, with 11 bases between. The CDR3 is made up of 15 amino acids. The DNA for the CDR3 is TGCGCCAGCAGCTCCGGTTCGGACAGCACAGATACGCAGTATTTT. Translation: CASSSGSDSTDTQYF.

Many counts were recorded for this clonotype. This chain joins TRBV10-3 and TRBJ2-3, with D perhaps matching TRBD1 (5 bases). Germline CDR1 ENHRY, CDR2 SYGVKD. V dropped 6 bases and J dropped 4 bases, with 11 bases sitting between them. This CDR3 is 13 amino acids long. In nucleotides, the CDR3 is TGTGCCATCAGGGACATTATATCAGATACGCAGTATTTT. Translation: CAIRDIISDTQYF.